This passage covers 11 T cell receptor beta chains from one sample sequenced in a study of identical twins. In TCRdb, the 5' RACE reads were re-called with MiXCR into one record per CDR3 protein. Of approximately 220,000 distinct CDR3 sequences in the sample, roughly 9.4% were seen once. The sample was memory (CD45RO+) T cells sorted from blood. These receptors all stem from a woman aged 18-35 years in good health.

This clonotype was found many times. The chain recombines TRBV7-8 with TRBJ1-1; D possibly corresponds to TRBD1 (6 bases). With 2 bases removed from V and 4 bases from J, the gap between germline ends came to 8 bases. The CDR3 loop spans 13 amino acids. Germline CDR1 SGHVS, CDR2 FQNEAQ. As DNA, the CDR3 is TGTGCCAGCAGCTTACGAGGGGGCACTGAAGCTTTCTTT. Protein sequence: CASSLRGGTEAFF.

This clonotype has a handful of counts. The chain recombines TRBV20-1 with TRBJ2-3; D uncertain. Deletions cut 3 bases from V and 8 bases from J, with 12 bases between. The CDR3 has 12 residues. The germline V gene encodes CDR1 DFQATT and CDR2 SNEGSKA (reference sequence). CDR3 nucleotides: TGCAGTGCTAGTCCAAACTCGCGTACGCAGTATTTT. This translates into CSASPNSRTQYF.

As concerns this clonotype: Possible read error: a much larger clone is one base away. The V gene is TRBV20-1, the J gene TRBJ2-3; D uncertain. CDR3 length: 13 amino acids. Germline V gene sequence: CDR1 DFQATT, CDR2 SNEGSKA (reference sequence). The CDR3 DNA is TGCAGTGCTAGGGTTGAGAACACAGATATGCAGTATTTT. It yields the protein CSARVENTDMQYF.

The rearrangement uses TRBV20-1 and TRBJ2-7; D possibly matches TRBD1 or TRBD2 (5 bases each). Germline assignment: CDR1 DFQATT and CDR2 SNEGSKA (reference sequence). The CDR3 runs 13 residues. Between the trimmed V and J ends, which lost 5 bases and 4 bases, there was a span of 15 bases. CDR3: CSALAPGSYEQYF. CDR3 coding DNA: TGCAGTGCTTTAGCCCCAGGGAGTTACGAGCAGTACTTC.

As DNA, the CDR3 is TGCAGTGCTCTGGGACTAGCCCCCTCAGATACGCAGTATTTT. It codes for CSALGLAPSDTQYF. V gene TRBV20-1 combines with J gene TRBJ2-3; 9 bases are shared with TRBD2. The CDR3 runs 14 residues. V dropped 5 bases and J dropped 4; count of bases not matched to a gene: 7. Germline values: CDR1 DFQATT, CDR2 SNEGSKA (reference sequence).

This clonotype turned up a few times. The V and J genes are TRBV30 and TRBJ2-7, with D perhaps matching TRBD2 (6 bases). Per germline, CDR1 GTSNPN and CDR2 SVGIG (reference sequence). V lost 4 bases and J 4 bases, leaving 11 bases between the germline ends. There are 12 residues in the CDR3. The CDR3 spells CAWNWGTYEQYF. The DNA for the CDR3 is TGTGCCTGGAATTGGGGGACTTACGAGCAGTACTTC.

This clonotype was counted at least ten times. This sequence joins TRBV18 and TRBJ2-7; D is undetermined. Germline lookup yields CDR1 KGHSH and CDR2 LQKENI. The CDR3 sequence is 13 residues long. V lost 2 bases, J lost 0 bases, and 5 bases lay in between. The CDR3 DNA reads as TGTGCCAGCTCACCATCCGTCTCCTACGAGCAGTACTTC. Translating it yields CASSPSVSYEQYF.

This chain joins TRBV12-3 or TRBV12-4 and TRBJ2-7; TRBD1 agrees at 7 bases. V dropped 9 bases and J dropped 4; count of bases not matched to a gene: 6. The CDR3 covers 12 residues. The CDR3 protein is CASAGGFYEQYF. CDR3 nucleotide sequence: TGTGCCAGTGCAGGGGGATTTTACGAGCAGTACTTC.

This chain uses TRBV7-6 with TRBJ2-5; 7 nucleotides agree with TRBD1. CDR1 and CDR2 (germline): SGHVS, FNYEAQ. Trimming cost V 1 base and J 0 bases; bases outside gene matches: 2. The CDR3 is 15 amino acids. CDR3 in amino acids: CASSLGTGNQETQYF. The CDR3 bases are TGTGCCAGCAGCTTAGGGACAGGAAACCAAGAGACCCAGTACTTC. The complete variable domain, with remaining parts taken from reference TRBV7-6 and TRBJ2-5, reads GAGVSQSPRYKVTKRGQDVALRCDPISGHVSLYWYRQALGQGPEFLTYFNYEAQQDKSGLPNDRFSAERPEGSISTLTIQRTEQRDSAMYRCASSLGTGNQETQYFGPGTRLLVL.

This clonotype was counted only a few times. V and J are TRBV29-1 and TRBJ2-7, with D perhaps matching TRBD1 (5 bases). Germline V gene data show CDR1 as SQVTM and CDR2 as ANQGSEA. This CDR3 comprises 15 residues. Trimming pared 6 bases from V and 0 bases from J, leaving 18 bases between. DNA of the CDR3: TGCAGCGTCCACGTCCAGGGTCGGCCCTCCTACGAGCAGTACTTC. This gives the protein CSVHVQGRPSYEQYF.

This chain uses TRBV2 with TRBJ2-3; a weak D match, TRBD1 (6 bases). Between the trimmed V and J ends, which lost 5 bases and 4 bases, there was a span of 19 bases. Germline CDR1 SNHLY, CDR2 FYNNEI. This CDR3 has 16 residues. The DNA for the CDR3 is TGTGCCAGCAGTCGGGACGGACAGTCTCTCGCAGATACGCAGTATTTT. Its translation: CASSRDGQSLADTQYF.